A single sample gave rise to the 28 T cell receptor beta chains below, sequenced in a study of molecular identifiers for immune sequencing clone quantification. TCRdb re-analysed the PCR reads in MiXCR, keeping a single row per CDR3 protein. The sample contains about half a million distinct CDR3 sequences, about a fifth of which appear only once. What was sequenced was naive CD8+ T cells from blood, with Jurkat cell RNA spiked in. Subset: FACS-sorted CD8+CD4-CCR7+CD45RA+ naive T cells. These TCRs come from a human donor in good health. Some libraries in this study had Jurkat cell RNA spiked in.

This chain links TRBV19 with TRBJ1-2; weak D call: TRBD1 (5 bases). Trimming took off 4 bases at V and 4 bases at J, with 13 bases between the two ends. The CDR3 has 14 amino acids. CDR1 LNHDA and CDR2 SQIVND come from the germline V gene (reference sequence). The CDR3 DNA sequence: TGTGCCAGTAGTACAGGGACCACTCCCTATGGCTACACCTTC. This translates into CASSTGTTPYGYTF.

The V and J genes are TRBV6-2 or TRBV6-3 and TRBJ2-7, with D perhaps being TRBD1 or TRBD2 (5 bases each). The germline gives CDR1 MNHEY, CDR2 SVGEGT. CDR3 length equals 14 residues. Trimming took off 7 bases at V and 2 bases at J, with 15 bases between the two ends. In DNA form, the CDR3 reads TGTGCCAGCATTGTGGGACGAGCGGCCTACGAGCAGTACTTC. It is translated as CASIVGRAAYEQYF.

This rearrangement joins TRBV6-6 to TRBJ1-1; D may be TRBD1 (5 bases). The germline CDR1 and CDR2 sequences are MNHNY and SVGAGI (reference sequence). V gave up 5 bases and J gave up 3 bases, with 10 bases separating them. The CDR3 is 13 residues long. The CDR3 nucleotides read TGTGCCAGCAGTCGACAGATGGACACTGAAGCTTTCTTT. It specifies CASSRQMDTEAFF.

This clonotype has just a few counts. This chain joins TRBV7-9 and TRBJ2-3; D possibly uses TRBD1 or TRBD2 (5 bases each). This CDR3 comprises 16 residues. Trimming pared 4 bases from V and 2 bases from J, leaving 16 bases between. Germline V gene lookup returns CDR1 SEHNR and CDR2 FQNEAQ (reference sequence). The CDR3 DNA is TGTGCCAGCAGCTCCAACCGGGACCTTTACACAGATACGCAGTATTTT. Its protein product is CASSSNRDLYTDTQYF. The variable domain in full, completed from reference TRBV7-9 and TRBJ2-3, reads DTGVSQNPRHKITKRGQNVTFRCDPISEHNRLYWYRQTLGQGPEFLTYFQNEAQLEKSRLLSDRFSAERPKGSFSTLEIQRTEQGDSAMYLCASSSNRDLYTDTQYFGPGTRLTVL.

This clonotype was detected ten times or more. The chain employs TRBV6-5 and TRBJ1-1; D unresolved. Germline V gene data show CDR1 as MNHEY and CDR2 as SVGAGI. There are 13 residues in the CDR3. Trimming left V 2 bases short and J 1 base short, with 5 bases between. CDR3 in amino acids: CASSYVQNTEAFF. The CDR3 DNA reads as TGTGCCAGCAGTTACGTCCAGAACACTGAAGCTTTCTTT.

This clonotype was picked up many times. The gene calls are TRBV28 and TRBJ2-3; D uncertain. V was shortened by 4 bases and J by 2 bases, with 19 bases between the two germline ends. Germline-derived CDR1 and CDR2 are MDHEN and SYDVKM. CDR3 length: 17 amino acids. The DNA of the CDR3 is TGTGCCAGCAGTTCTGCCACTCGGCGGATACTCACAGATACGCAGTATTTT. Residues: CASSSATRRILTDTQYF.

On this clonotype: One junction end disagrees with the germline gene, perhaps due to a read error. The chain uses TRBV7-9 and TRBJ2-3; D is possibly TRBD2 (5 bases). This CDR3 is built from 13 residues. Germline V gives CDR1 SEHNR, CDR2 FQNEAQ (reference sequence). In nucleotides, the CDR3 is TGTGCCAGCAGGGACGGACTCACAGATGCGCAGTATTTT. It is translated as CASRDGLTDAQYF.

There are many counts of this clonotype. Written as DNA, the CDR3 is TGCGCCAGCAGCTACAGGGGGCGAGAGCTCGAGACCCAGTACTTC. Encoded protein: CASSYRGRELETQYF. The chain joins TRBV5-1 to TRBJ2-5; 9 nucleotides match TRBD1. The V gene's germline CDR1 is SGHRS and CDR2 YFSETQ. Trimming took 3 bases from V and 5 from J; bases not matched to a gene: 8. This CDR3 region has 15 residues. Full variable domain (rest looked up from reference TRBV5-1 and TRBJ2-5): KAGVTQTPRYLIKTRGQQVTLSCSPISGHRSVSWYQQTPGQGLQFLFEYFSETQRNKGNFPGRFSGRQFSNSRSEMNVSTLELGDSALYLCASSYRGRELETQYFGPGTRLLVL.

This clonotype has a handful of counts. V usage is TRBV12-3 or TRBV12-4 and J usage is TRBJ2-1; D is unclear. This CDR3 has 12 residues. Trimming removed 6 bases at V and 9 bases at J, with 12 bases between. The CDR3 is CASRPPRSEQFF. The CDR3 DNA sequence: TGTGCCAGCAGACCCCCTAGAAGTGAGCAGTTCTTC.

The gene calls are TRBV4-3 and TRBJ2-1, with TRBD1 matching 9 bases. The V gene end was trimmed by 1 base and the J gene end by 9 bases; junction bases not matched to a gene: 7. Per germline, CDR1 LGHNA and CDR2 YSLEER. The CDR3 totals 15 residues. This CDR3 is CASSQVGTGIVEQFF. The CDR3 DNA sequence: TGCGCCAGCAGCCAAGTTGGGACAGGGATTGTTGAGCAGTTCTTC.

Turning to this clonotype: Without the conserved terminal phenylalanine or tryptophan, this CDR3 likely stems from a read error. The V call is TRBV6-1, the J call TRBJ2-2; D unclear. CDR3 length equals 16 residues. Looked up from germline, CDR1 is MNHNS and CDR2 is SASEGT. Trimming took off 0 bases at V and 4 bases at J, with 12 bases between the two ends. In DNA form, the CDR3 reads TGTGCCAGCAGTGAAGCCTACAGCCGGGCCACCGGGGAGCTGTTTCTT. Its translation: CASSEAYSRATGELFL.

This clonotype was detected once. With a much larger clone just one base away, this may be a read error. The chain recombines TRBV5-4 with TRBJ1-4; no reliable D call. Germline V gene data show CDR1 as SGHNT and CDR2 as YYREEE (reference sequence). The CDR3 spans 15 residues. CDR3 region: CASSSGLSANEKLVF. The DNA of the CDR3 is TGTGCCAGCAGCTCAGGATTATCGGCTAATGAAAAACTGGTTTTT. Drawing the rest from reference TRBV5-4 and TRBJ1-4, the complete variable domain is ETGVTQSPTHLIKTRGQQVTLRCSSQSGHNTVSWYQQALGQGPQFIFQYYREEENGRGNFPPRFSGLQFPNYSSELNVNALELDDSALYLCASSSGLSANEKLVFGSGTQLSVL.

Comments on this clonotype: This may arise from a read error, as a much more abundant clone is one base away. This chain joins TRBV6-2 or TRBV6-3 and TRBJ2-3, with D hard to call. CDR3 length: 13 residues. Germline-derived CDR1 and CDR2 are MNHEY and SVGEGT. The CDR3 DNA is TGTGCCTGCAGTTACATCAGCACAGATACGCAGTATTTT. Residues: CACSYISTDTQYF.

This clonotype was found many times. CDR3 sequence reads: CSLVGELGDTQYF. The CDR3 nucleotides read TGCAGTCTGGTAGGGGAGCTAGGCGATACGCAGTATTTT. The V and J genes are TRBV20-1 and TRBJ2-3; the D call may be TRBD1 or TRBD2 (5 bases each). The CDR3 runs to 13 residues. The germline gives CDR1 DFQATT, CDR2 SNEGSKA (reference sequence). V was pared by 8 bases and J by 6 bases, with 18 bases between.

The V call is TRBV28, the J call TRBJ1-2, with TRBD1 matching 7 bases. V dropped 4 bases and J dropped 8; count of bases not matched to a gene: 22. From germline, CDR1 is MDHEN and CDR2 SYDVKM. CDR3 length: 18 amino acids. CDR3 sequence reads: CASSSQNILRDSLGGYTF. The DNA for the CDR3 is TGTGCCAGCAGTTCCCAAAACATCCTCCGGGACAGCCTTGGAGGCTACACCTTC.

As regards this clonotype: A much larger clone lies a single base off, so this may be a read error. The rearrangement links TRBV21-1 to TRBJ2-4; TRBD1, the table's D call, lacks a check against the DNA. TRBV21-1 is termed a pseudogene. This CDR3 spans 15 amino acids. The chain's CDR3 is CASGKKGDRQNIQYF. In DNA form, the CDR3 reads TGTGCCAGCGGCAAAAAAGGAGACAGACAGAACATTCAGTACTTC.

At least ten counts were recorded for this clonotype. This rearrangement joins TRBV28 to TRBJ2-3, with TRBD2 as a possible D gene (5 bases). The length of the CDR3 is 16 residues. CDR1 MDHEN and CDR2 SYDVKM come from the germline V gene. The germline V and J ends were trimmed by 9 bases and 6 bases, with 25 bases remaining between them. The CDR3 DNA reads TGTGCCAGTCAAGGTCGCTGGGAGCCCTCGGGGGATACGCAGTATTTT. Protein sequence: CASQGRWEPSGDTQYF.

The chain has TRBV7-6 and TRBJ2-1; 14 bases line up with TRBD2. V was pared by 3 bases and J by 7 bases, with 5 bases of the junction left unmatched. The CDR3 sequence is 16 residues long. Germline assignment: CDR1 SGHVS and CDR2 FNYEAQ. CDR3 DNA sequence: TGTGCCAGCAGCTTCCGGACTAGCGGGGGGCTGAATGAGCAGTTCTTC. Translating gives CASSFRTSGGLNEQFF.

This clonotype was seen only a few times. The chain couples TRBV6-5 to TRBJ2-3; D gene unclear. Trimming took off 3 bases at V and 6 bases at J, with 10 bases between the two ends. Germline V gives CDR1 MNHEY, CDR2 SVGAGI. The length of the CDR3 is 13 residues. In nucleotides, the CDR3 is TGTGCCAGCAGTTATAATGATGGGGATACGCAGTATTTT. This sequence encodes CASSYNDGDTQYF.

Many counts were recorded for this clonotype. CDR3 coding DNA: TGTGCCAGCAGCTTAGGGCCCAGGGACTCTGAAGCTTTCTTT. Encoded protein: CASSLGPRDSEAFF. The chain links TRBV7-9 to TRBJ1-1, with a tentative D call TRBD1 (5 bases). V shed 1 base and J shed 6 bases, with 12 bases lying between them. The CDR3 totals 14 residues. Germline-derived CDR1 and CDR2 are SEHNR and FQNEAQ (reference sequence).

This clonotype was found a few times. The chain has TRBV3-1 and TRBJ1-2, with D maybe TRBD1 (5 bases). Germline values: CDR1 LGHDT, CDR2 YNNKEL (reference sequence). Trimming shortened V by 1 base and J by 0 bases, and 9 bases separated the two germline ends. The CDR3 spans 15 residues. The CDR3 is CASSQVDNPNYGYTF. The CDR3 coding sequence is TGTGCCAGCAGCCAAGTGGACAATCCTAACTATGGCTACACCTTC.

V is TRBV7-9 and J is TRBJ2-3, with D possibly called TRBD1 or TRBD2 (5 bases each). V dropped 1 base and J dropped 0 bases, with 11 bases sitting between them. The germline V gene encodes CDR1 SEHNR and CDR2 FQNEAQ (reference sequence). CDR3 length: 16 amino acids. The CDR3 sequence is CASSLVGASSTDTQYF. Written as DNA, the CDR3 is TGTGCCAGCAGCTTAGTCGGGGCATCTAGCACAGATACGCAGTATTTT.

This clonotype has at least ten counts. The V gene is TRBV20-1, the J gene TRBJ1-1; 12 bases align to TRBD1. CDR3 length: 17 amino acids. Per germline, CDR1 DFQATT and CDR2 SNEGSKA (reference sequence). Trimming removed 1 base from V and 4 bases from J; junction bases left unmatched: 10. Here the CDR3 DNA reads TGCAGTGCTAGAGGAGTCGGGGACAGGGGGCCTGGCACTGAAGCTTTCTTT. Protein product: CSARGVGDRGPGTEAFF.

Only a few counts were recorded for this clonotype. V is TRBV5-6 and J is TRBJ2-5; D unclear. Trimming cost V 4 bases and J 3 bases, with 7 bases left between them. This CDR3 is 12 amino acids long. Per the germline V gene, CDR1 is SGHDT and CDR2 is YYEEEE. The CDR3 DNA is TGTGCCAGCAGCCGAATCAAAGAGACCCAGTACTTC. This encodes CASSRIKETQYF.

This clonotype was seen only a few times. J is TRBJ2-1 and V is TRBV11-2; no definite D call. Germline CDR1 is SGHAT and CDR2 is FQNNGV. V was cut by 5 bases and J by 4 bases, with 12 bases left in between. This CDR3 has 14 residues. CDR3 loop: CASSPVQIYNEQFF. Here the CDR3 DNA reads TGTGCCAGCAGCCCCGTGCAGATTTACAATGAGCAGTTCTTC.

This clonotype was observed many times. The V and J genes are TRBV4-3 and TRBJ2-3; D is unresolved. Germline V gene data show CDR1 as LGHNA and CDR2 as YSLEER. V was shortened by 1 base and J by 3 bases, with 8 bases between the two germline ends. This CDR3 region has 14 residues. The CDR3 protein is CASSQGARTDTQYF. The CDR3 DNA follows: TGCGCCAGCAGCCAAGGGGCCCGGACAGATACGCAGTATTTT.

The rearrangement links TRBV19 to TRBJ2-7; TRBD2 matches 11 bases. Losses at the gene ends were 3 bases for V and 3 bases for J; bases not matched to a gene: 1. Germline V CDR1 and CDR2: LNHDA, SQIVND (reference sequence). This CDR3 comprises 14 residues. The CDR3 bases are TGTGCCAGTAGTATTCTAGCGGGAGGCTACGAGCAGTACTTC. This gives the protein CASSILAGGYEQYF.

This clonotype showed up just a few times. This sequence joins TRBV5-6 and TRBJ2-5; D gene unclear. Germline lookup yields CDR1 SGHDT and CDR2 YYEEEE. The CDR3 is made up of 13 amino acids. V was cut by 2 bases and J by 0 bases, with 5 bases left in between. CDR3 coding DNA: TGTGCCAGCAGCTTACGGAACCAAGAGACCCAGTACTTC. This translates into CASSLRNQETQYF.